Sequencing of this T cell receptor (beta chain) was carried out in a study of human T cells and chemical hapten exposure. Library construction involved attaching unique molecular identifiers to individual cDNA molecules, which allowed quantitative, reproducible TCR counting. TCRdb ran MiXCR on the RACE reads and lists one entry per CDR3 protein. The table lists more than 55,000 distinct CDR3 sequences, around 9.8% of them singletons, with approximately 3% in the top ten. Trimming at V came to 4 bases and at J to 3 bases, leaving 8 bases not matched to a gene. The CDR3 has 14 residues. The germline gives CDR1 DFQATT, CDR2 SNEGSKA (reference sequence). The time point here: patch test 1, 2 weeks after DPC sensitization. Treatment meaning: therapeutic diphenylcyclopropenone sensitization with weekly scalp DPC. Each patch test followed a blood draw. Note on this clonotype: Its antigen is as yet unknown.

Study-wide points: Among expanded TCRs, significantly more large CDR3 similarity clusters formed than among controls.

The J gene is TRBJ1-2, the V gene TRBV20-1; 7 bases are shared with TRBD1. The source material was whole blood, sampled in connection with sensitization to the hapten diphenylcyclopropenone (DPC). This receptor was taken from a woman aged 40 to 50 with alopecia areata. Some clones in this sample may be carry-over from other donors' samples. CDR3 protein: CSATETGIDYGYTF. CDR3 bases: TGCAGTGCTACTGAGACAGGGATCGACTATGGCTACACCTTC.